This entry lists 18 T cell receptor beta chains sequenced from one sample in a study of regulatory T cells in long-lasting Graves disease. Combining iRepertoire HTBI primers with Arm-PCR of CDR3 regions, the authors built TCR beta libraries. Via MiXCR, TCRdb re-called the multiplex PCR reads, giving one row per CDR3 protein. The sample carries about 450,000 distinct CDR3 sequences, roughly 15% recorded once. Time point denoted: newly diagnosed GD, antithyroid drugs for less than 3 months. From PBMCs, RNA was extracted and then used to make the TCR library. These data were also reused for a study on T cells in Graves' hyperthyroidism and ophthalmopathy.

Sample: peripheral blood mononuclear cells (PBMCs), taken at new diagnosis, from a patient treated with antithyroid drugs. These TCRs come from a woman in her thirties with Graves disease.

On this clonotype itself: Given a much more abundant clone one base away, this may be a read error. V is TRBV7-8 and J is TRBJ2-5, with D uncertain. The CDR3 runs to 11 residues. Trimming took 5 bases from V and 5 from J, leaving 6 bases between them. Germline loops: CDR1 SGHVS, CDR2 FQNEAQ. The CDR3 sequence is CASSRLETQYF. For the CDR3, the DNA is TGTGCCAGCAGCCGCCTGGAGACCCAGTACTTC.

This clonotype was seen ten or more times. This chain uses TRBV7-2 with TRBJ2-1; 7 bases align to TRBD2. The CDR3 sequence is 14 residues long. V was pared by 7 bases and J by 0 bases, with 3 bases of the junction left unmatched. CDR1 is SGHTA and CDR2 is FQGNSA in the germline V gene. The CDR3 DNA is TGTGCCAGCAACGGCGGGAGCTCCTACAATGAGCAGTTCTTC. Translated, it gives CASNGGSSYNEQFF. The whole variable domain, remainder taken from reference TRBV7-2 and TRBJ2-1, is GAGVSQSPSNKVTEKGKDVELRCDPISGHTALYWYRQSLGQGLEFLIYFQGNSAPDKSGLPSDRFSAERTGGSVSTLTIQRTQQEDSAVYLCASNGGSSYNEQFFGPGTRLTVL.

This clonotype was picked up one time. The chain combines TRBV20-1 with TRBJ1-5; D remains ambiguous. Trimming removed 6 bases from V and 4 bases from J, with 10 bases in between. Germline loops: CDR1 DFQATT, CDR2 SNEGSKA (reference sequence). The CDR3 is 12 residues long. CDR3 loop: CSAADLNQPQHF. The CDR3 nucleotides are TGCAGTGCAGCGGACCTAAATCAGCCCCAGCATTTT.

This clonotype was observed a handful of times. One end of the junction fails to match germline, which may point to a read error. V is TRBV11-1 and J is TRBJ2-5; 8 positions agree with TRBD2. The germline CDR1 and CDR2 sequences are SGHAT and FQDESV (reference sequence). The CDR3 consists of 15 residues. The CDR3 loop reads CASSYQTSAKETQHF. The CDR3 DNA is TGTGCCAGCAGCTACCAGACTAGCGCTAAAGAGACCCAGCACTTC.

The table lists this clonotype with a few counts. The chain is built from TRBV24-1 and TRBJ2-1, with D perhaps TRBD2 (6 bases). The tail of the sequence fits TRBJ2-5 better, so the J call may be wrong. Germline V gene data show CDR1 as KGHDR and CDR2 as SFDVKD. The CDR3 consists of 19 residues. The CDR3 coding sequence is TGTGCCACCAGTGATTACAGACCCCGCGCGGGGCGGGTCGGCGAGACCCAGTACTTC. Translation gives CATSDYRPRAGRVGETQYF.

This clonotype has ten or more counts. The rearrangement uses TRBV7-2 and TRBJ2-3, with D perhaps matching TRBD1 or TRBD2 (5 bases each). This CDR3 is built from 13 residues. CDR1 is SGHTA and CDR2 is FQGNSA in the germline V gene. The V end was cut by 4 bases, the J end by 9 bases, with 14 bases between. The DNA of the CDR3 is TGTGCCAGCAGCTCCCATCTAGAGGGGACGCAGTATTTT. This translates into CASSSHLEGTQYF.

Many counts were recorded for this clonotype. The V call is TRBV6-2 or TRBV6-3, the J call TRBJ1-5; D call uncertain. In germline, CDR1 is MNHEY, CDR2 SVGEGT. The CDR3 totals 16 residues. V was trimmed by 2 bases and J by 5 bases, leaving 16 bases between them. The CDR3 coding sequence is TGTGCCAGCAGTTACGCGGGCCGCCTCCGCGATCAGCCCCAGCATTTT. Its protein product is CASSYAGRLRDQPQHF.

This clonotype has ten or more counts. This chain connects TRBV27 to TRBJ2-3; TRBD2 matches at 11 bases. Trimming took 5 bases from V and 0 from J; bases not matched to a gene: 4. The CDR3 is made up of 16 amino acids. Looked up from germline, CDR1 is MNHEY and CDR2 is SMNVEV (reference sequence). The chain's CDR3 is CASSPRLAGSTDTQYF. The DNA for the CDR3 is TGTGCCAGCAGTCCGCGACTAGCGGGAAGCACAGATACGCAGTATTTT.

Ten or more counts support this clonotype. The chain links TRBV28 to TRBJ2-2; 10 bases align to TRBD2. This CDR3 has 16 amino acids. Germline V gene data show CDR1 as MDHEN and CDR2 as SYDVKM. The V and J ends lost 4 bases and 6 bases, in that order; junction bases with no gene match: 8. CDR3 residues: CASSYGLAVTAGELFF. DNA for the CDR3: TGTGCCAGCAGTTATGGACTAGCGGTTACGGCCGGGGAGCTGTTTTTT.

This clonotype came up many times. V usage is TRBV28 and J usage is TRBJ1-5, with TRBD1 identical over 7 bases. The V gene end was trimmed by 7 bases and the J gene end by 0 bases; junction bases not matched to a gene: 18. Germline V CDR1 and CDR2: MDHEN, SYDVKM. CDR3 length: 19 amino acids. Here the CDR3 DNA reads TGTGCCAGCATTCCTCTAGACAGGGCGACTCTCTATAGCAATCAGCCCCAGCATTTT. Translating gives CASIPLDRATLYSNQPQHF.

This clonotype was counted between two and nine times. The chain links TRBV7-3 to TRBJ2-1, with D perhaps matching TRBD1 or TRBD2 (6 bases each). The germline CDR1 and CDR2 sequences are SGHTA and FQGTGA. Trimming took 5 bases from V and 4 from J, leaving 12 bases between them. CDR3 length: 14 residues. The CDR3 protein is CASSPPGAYNEQFF. The CDR3 nucleotides read TGTGCCAGCAGCCCCCCGGGGGCTTACAATGAGCAGTTCTTC.

This clonotype was picked up many times. This chain connects TRBV13 to TRBJ1-2; 10 bases map to TRBD1. The CDR3 has 15 residues. Germline V CDR1 and CDR2: PRHDT, FYEKMQ (reference sequence). J was trimmed by 3 bases and V by 5 bases; bases with no gene match: 6. In nucleotides, the CDR3 is TGTGCCAGCAGCGCGGACAGGGGGGAAGACTATGGCTACACCTTC. Translated, it gives CASSADRGEDYGYTF.

This clonotype was detected ten times or more. V gene TRBV28 combines with J gene TRBJ2-2, with 7 bases that match TRBD1. The J segment lost 3 bases and the V segment lost 3 bases, leaving 1 base of the junction unmatched. CDR1 is MDHEN and CDR2 is SYDVKM in the germline V gene. CDR3 length: 14 residues. The CDR3 coding sequence is TGTGCCAGCAGTTTCACAGGGGACACCGGGGAGCTGTTTTTT. Amino acids: CASSFTGDTGELFF.

The chain uses TRBV24-1 and TRBJ2-2; 7 bases fit TRBD2. The CDR3 length is 15 residues. CDR1 and CDR2 (germline): KGHDR, SFDVKD. After removal of 2 bases from V and 4 bases from J, the junction contained 3 bases not matched to a gene. CDR3 amino acids: CATSDSGGLTGELFF. DNA for the CDR3: TGTGCCACCAGTGATTCGGGGGGTCTCACCGGGGAGCTGTTTTTT.

This clonotype is a singleton in its sample. V usage is TRBV19 and J usage is TRBJ1-2, with unresolved D. V lost 1 base and J 8 bases, leaving 11 bases between the germline ends. Germline CDR1 is LNHDA and CDR2 is SQIVND (reference sequence). The CDR3 has 13 residues. In nucleotides, the CDR3 is TGTGCCAGTAGTATAGTGAAGGGAGGCGGCTACACCTTC. Protein: CASSIVKGGGYTF.

This clonotype was counted ten times or more. V gene TRBV29-1 combines with J gene TRBJ1-2, with a weak D call TRBD1 (5 bases). Per germline, CDR1 SQVTM and CDR2 ANQGSEA. The CDR3 is 14 residues long. Trimming shortened V by 6 bases and J by 0 bases, and 14 bases separated the two germline ends. The CDR3 DNA follows: TGCAGCGTCTTTCCGGACACTTCTAACTATGGCTACACCTTC. It specifies CSVFPDTSNYGYTF.

This clonotype was counted a few times. The rearrangement uses TRBV20-1 and TRBJ2-6; D may be TRBD1 or TRBD2 (6 bases each). Germline CDR1 and CDR2: DFQATT and SNEGSKA (reference sequence). The ends were cut back, 0 bases at V and 1 base at J, with 10 bases in the middle. This CDR3 region has 16 residues. The CDR3 here is CSARDQGRSGANVLTF. The CDR3, as DNA: TGCAGTGCTAGAGATCAGGGGAGGTCTGGGGCCAACGTCCTGACTTTC.

This sequence joins TRBV24-1 and TRBJ2-2; 7 bases agree with TRBD1. The germline gives CDR1 KGHDR, CDR2 SFDVKD. The length of the CDR3 is 14 residues. After removal of 9 bases from V and 4 bases from J, the junction contained 7 bases not matched to a gene. The CDR3 is CATERQGGTGELFF. CDR3 nucleotide sequence: TGTGCCACCGAGAGACAGGGTGGCACCGGGGAGCTGTTTTTT.